The entry below describes one TCR beta chain. A roughly 120-subject validation cohort, separate from the roughly 670-subject first cohort, supplied the donors. The sample belongs to a study of cytomegalovirus exposure and HLA in healthy donors. Measured with immunoSEQ multiplex PCR; TCRdb has only the in-frame clones, and not every one. This table holds around 110,000 clones, about 87% found once. Per germline, CDR1 SEHNR and CDR2 FQNEAQ (reference sequence). V gave up 6 bases and J gave up 6 bases, with 12 bases separating them. The CDR3 runs 14 residues. Sequenced: PBMCs. The clonotype was recovered from a woman aged 18-29 years in good health and CMV-seropositive. The gene calls are TRBV7-9 and TRBJ1-6, with a weak D call TRBD1 (6 bases). The CDR3 region is CASRLDSSNSPLHF. DNA of the CDR3: TGTGCCAGCAGGCTGGACAGCTCTAATTCACCCCTCCACTTT.